This is a list of T cell receptor beta chains from one sample in a study of lymphopenia after photon versus proton radiotherapy. Libraries were prepared by immunoSEQ multiplex PCR; TCRdb keeps only in-frame clonotypes and omits some of them. The sample includes thousands of clones, about nine tenths of them seen just once. Material: peripheral blood, obtained from a patient treated with photon-based radiotherapy. These receptor sequences come from a man aged 60 to 75 with cholangiocarcinoma. Both conserved end residues are trimmed from each CDR3. D genes are given only for firm matches.

V	D	J	CDR3
TRBV10-3	NA	TRBJ1-2	AISESSQTNTAGYT
TRBV11-2	NA	TRBJ2-3	ASSPGSARGDTQY
TRBV27	NA	TRBJ2-3	ASSSMDTQY
TRBV27	NA	TRBJ2-7	ASSFPGSYEQY
TRBV28	NA	TRBJ1-5	ASSFGRSNQPQH
TRBV5-1	NA	TRBJ2-7	ASRAEAYEQY
TRBV9	NA	TRBJ1-3	ASSVGGPGNTIY
TRBV6-1	NA	TRBJ1-5	ASSRWDDQPQH
TRBV7-3	TRBD1	TRBJ2-2	ASSLQGTNTGELF
TRBV19	NA	TRBJ2-1	ASSEEIRDGEQF
TRBV28	NA	TRBJ1-1	ASSQSVVQRAF
TRBV28	TRBD1	TRBJ2-1	ASSLDGQAHEQF
TRBV28	NA	TRBJ2-4	ASKALTNIQY
TRBV19	NA	TRBJ2-5	ASSIDVGHRQETQY
TRBV5-6	TRBD1	TRBJ2-7	ASSFFRDRGEQY
TRBV11-3	NA	TRBJ2-7	ASSLEGKGGIEQY
TRBV19	NA	TRBJ2-7	ASSSAADWDSYEQY
TRBV6-5	TRBD1	TRBJ1-2	ASSYDRGLGYT
TRBV18	NA	TRBJ2-3	ASSPNPDDGALLNTQY
TRBV6-1	TRBD2	TRBJ2-2	ASSAGLAANTGELF
TRBV9	TRBD2	TRBJ2-2	ASSVVSGGATGELF
TRBV5-4	NA	TRBJ1-3	ASSLGPTGYGNTIY
TRBV6-5	NA	TRBJ1-1	ASSYSTGGRAEAF
TRBV27	NA	TRBJ2-5	ASSLYDQETQY
TRBV20-1	NA	TRBJ1-1	KDGLNTEAF
TRBV14	TRBD1	TRBJ2-5	ASSQGQGFFETQY
TRBV5-5	NA	TRBJ1-5	ASSLPGNQPQH
TRBV18	NA	TRBJ1-5	ASSPGSSQPQH
TRBV7-9	NA	TRBJ1-1	ASSLSRDTEAF
TRBV11-2	NA	TRBJ2-7	ASTFIQGTHEQY
TRBV4-1	TRBD1	TRBJ1-2	ASSQLWGGQGAGDYGYT
TRBV7-2	NA	TRBJ1-2	ASSANLYLTDYT